The 9 T cell receptor beta chains presented below share a single source sample, sequenced in a study of response to subunit inactivated influenza vaccine. Via MiXCR, TCRdb re-called the RT-PCR reads, giving one row per CDR3 protein. The table shows around 750,000 distinct CDR3 sequences, with approximately 21% occurring only once. The sample was PBMCs from blood, taken 4 to 6 days after vaccination. Receptors originate from a man aged 50-59 years who received an inactivated influenza vaccine.

This clonotype showed up just a few times. The chain has TRBV10-3 and TRBJ2-1; D may be TRBD2 (5 bases). The germline V gene has CDR1 ENHRY and CDR2 SYGVKD. V was cut by 3 bases and J by 7 bases, with 16 bases left in between. The CDR3 loop spans 15 amino acids. In DNA form, the CDR3 reads TGTGCCATCAGTGAACCAGGACTCTCGCCGAATGAGCAGTTCTTC. This sequence encodes CAISEPGLSPNEQFF.

As regards this clonotype: The junction departs from germline at one end; a sequencing error may be responsible. The chain carries TRBV11-3 and TRBJ2-3; D gene ambiguous. The germline V gene has CDR1 SGHNT and CDR2 YENEEA. The CDR3 runs to 14 residues. CDR3 nucleotides: TGTGCCATCAGCTTAGGTCACAGCACAGATACGCAGTATTTT. This encodes CAISLGHSTDTQYF. Variable domain in full (rest from reference TRBV11-3 and TRBJ2-3): EAGVVQSPRYKIIEKKQPVAFWCNPISGHNTLYWYLQNLGQGPELLIRYENEEAVDDSQLPKDRFSAERLKGVDSTLKIQPAELGDSAVYLCAISLGHSTDTQYFGPGTRLTVL.

V usage is TRBV7-2 and J usage is TRBJ2-5; the D is unclear. This CDR3 region has 14 residues. Per the germline V gene, CDR1 is SGHTA and CDR2 is FQGNSA. V was trimmed by 6 bases and J by 2 bases, leaving 13 bases between them. The CDR3 here is CASSSFAAQETQYF. The CDR3, as DNA: TGTGCCAGCAGTTCTTTTGCGGCGCAAGAGACCCAGTACTTC.

CDR3 loop: CATSDSAPEELFF. CDR3 nucleotides: TGTGCCACCAGTGATTCGGCCCCGGAGGAGCTGTTTTTT. The chain combines TRBV24-1 with TRBJ2-2; D not resolved. Per germline, CDR1 KGHDR and CDR2 SFDVKD. V dropped 2 bases and J dropped 10 bases, with 10 bases sitting between them. This CDR3 has 13 amino acids.

In this sample, this clonotype turned up a few times. The chain joins TRBV20-1 to TRBJ1-1; possible D gene TRBD1, 5 bases. This CDR3 spans 15 amino acids. CDR1 is DFQATT, CDR2 SNEGSKA, per germline (reference sequence). V was trimmed by 1 base and J by 1 base, leaving 13 bases between them. The CDR3 region is CSARAPRQGNTEAFF. In DNA, the CDR3 is TGCAGTGCTAGAGCTCCCCGCCAGGGGAACACTGAAGCTTTCTTT.

CDR3: CASSAGSDTQYF. DNA for the CDR3: TGTGCCAGCAGCGCCGGTTCAGATACGCAGTATTTT. This chain uses TRBV7-9 with TRBJ2-3; D remains ambiguous. The ends were cut back, 5 bases at V and 4 bases at J, with 7 bases in the middle. This CDR3 comprises 12 residues. Per the germline V gene, CDR1 is SEHNR and CDR2 is FQNEAQ (reference sequence).

V gene TRBV6-1 combines with J gene TRBJ1-6, with 7 bases aligning to TRBD1. Unmatched junction bases numbered 5, after V lost 6 bases and J lost 6 bases. CDR1 MNHNS and CDR2 SASEGT come from the germline V gene. The CDR3 has 14 residues. The DNA of the CDR3 is TGTGCCAGCAGGAGGGGACAGTTTAATTCACCCCTCCACTTT. Translated: CASRRGQFNSPLHF.

In its sample, this clonotype was seen a few times. The chain has TRBV11-2 and TRBJ1-3; D is unresolved. CDR1 SGHAT and CDR2 FQNNGV come from the germline V gene. The CDR3 sequence is 16 residues long. The V and J ends lost 2 bases and 0 bases respectively, with 11 bases between them. DNA of the CDR3: TGTGCCAGCAGCTTATTCGCACCCTTCTCTGGAAACACCATATATTTT. It codes for CASSLFAPFSGNTIYF.

This clonotype was seen more than once but under ten times. V and J are TRBV4-1 and TRBJ1-1, with D maybe TRBD1 (5 bases). Germline V gene sequence: CDR1 MGHRA, CDR2 YSYEKL. V shed 3 bases and J shed 1 base, with 9 bases lying between them. The CDR3 has 14 amino acids. The CDR3 nucleotides are TGCGCCAGCAGCCAGTTCACAGGGAACACTGAAGCTTTCTTT. Amino acids: CASSQFTGNTEAFF.